This entry lists 2 T cell receptor beta chains sequenced from one sample in a study of blood T cell repertoires in COVID-19. Libraries were prepared by immunoSEQ multiplex PCR; TCRdb keeps only in-frame clonotypes and omits some of them. The table shows about 200,000 clones, with roughly 88% occurring only once. The sequenced sample consisted of peripheral blood. All receptors derive from a man younger than 30 with active or convalescent COVID-19.

The chain is built from TRBV4-3 and TRBJ2-1; 8 nucleotides match TRBD2. The CDR3 length is 16 residues. J gave up 6 bases and V 0 bases, and 7 bases lay outside the gene matches. Germline CDR1 LGHNA, CDR2 YSLEER. The CDR3 region has the DNA TGCGCCAGCAGCCAAGAAATCGAGCGGGAGTTCAATGAGCAGTTCTTC. Amino acids: CASSQEIEREFNEQFF.

In nucleotides, the CDR3 is TGTGCCAGCAGTCACTCGTGGCCCCAGCATTTT. Encoded protein: CASSHSWPQHF. The rearrangement links TRBV28 to TRBJ1-5; D gene unclear. Trimming removed 5 bases at V and 9 bases at J, with 8 bases between. This CDR3 is built from 11 residues. CDR1 and CDR2 (germline): MDHEN, SYDVKM.